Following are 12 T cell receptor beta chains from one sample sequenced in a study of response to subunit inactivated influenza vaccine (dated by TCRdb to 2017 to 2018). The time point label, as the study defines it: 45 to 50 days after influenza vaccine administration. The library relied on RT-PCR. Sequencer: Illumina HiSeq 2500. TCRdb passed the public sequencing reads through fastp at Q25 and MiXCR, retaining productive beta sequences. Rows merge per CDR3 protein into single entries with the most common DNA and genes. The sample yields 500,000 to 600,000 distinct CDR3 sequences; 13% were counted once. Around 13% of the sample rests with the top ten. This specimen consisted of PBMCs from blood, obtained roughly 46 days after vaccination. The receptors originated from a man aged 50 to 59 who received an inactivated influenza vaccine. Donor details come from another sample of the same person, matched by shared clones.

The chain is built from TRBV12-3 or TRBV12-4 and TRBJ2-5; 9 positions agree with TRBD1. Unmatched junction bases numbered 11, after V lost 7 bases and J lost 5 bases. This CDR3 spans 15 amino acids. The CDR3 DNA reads TGTGCCAGCAAAACGGGACAGGGACAGCGGGAGACCCAGTACTTC. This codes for CASKTGQGQRETQYF.

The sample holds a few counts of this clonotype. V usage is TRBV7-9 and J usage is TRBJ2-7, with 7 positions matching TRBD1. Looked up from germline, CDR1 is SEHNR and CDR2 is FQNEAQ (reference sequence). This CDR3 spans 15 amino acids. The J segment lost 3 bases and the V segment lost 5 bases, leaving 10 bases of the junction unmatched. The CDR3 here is CASSRNRDRGYEQYF. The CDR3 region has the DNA TGTGCCAGCAGCCGGAACCGGGACAGAGGCTACGAGCAGTACTTC.

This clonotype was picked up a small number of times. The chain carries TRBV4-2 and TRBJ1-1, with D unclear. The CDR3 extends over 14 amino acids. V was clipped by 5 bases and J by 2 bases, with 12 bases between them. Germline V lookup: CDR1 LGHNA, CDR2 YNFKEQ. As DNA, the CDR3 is TGTGCCAGCAGCGAGAGGGTAGCCAACACTGAAGCTTTCTTT. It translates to CASSERVANTEAFF.

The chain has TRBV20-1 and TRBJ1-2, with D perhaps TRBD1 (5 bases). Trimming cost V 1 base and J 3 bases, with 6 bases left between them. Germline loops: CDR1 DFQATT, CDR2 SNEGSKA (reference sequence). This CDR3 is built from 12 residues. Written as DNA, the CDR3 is TGCAGTGCTAGAGGACAGTACTATGGCTACACCTTC. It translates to CSARGQYYGYTF.

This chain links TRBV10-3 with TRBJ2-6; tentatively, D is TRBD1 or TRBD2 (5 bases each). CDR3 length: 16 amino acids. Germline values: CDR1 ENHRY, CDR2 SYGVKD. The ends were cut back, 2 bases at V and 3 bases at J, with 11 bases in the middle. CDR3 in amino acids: CAISEEGLSGANVLTF. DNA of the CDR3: TGTGCCATCAGTGAGGAGGGGCTAAGTGGGGCCAACGTCCTGACTTTC.

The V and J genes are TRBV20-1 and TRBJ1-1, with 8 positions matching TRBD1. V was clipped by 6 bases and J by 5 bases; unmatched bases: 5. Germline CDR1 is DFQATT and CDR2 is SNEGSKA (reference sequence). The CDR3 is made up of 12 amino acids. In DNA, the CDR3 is TGCAGTGCCCTGACAGGGGATACTGAAGCTTTCTTT. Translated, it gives CSALTGDTEAFF.

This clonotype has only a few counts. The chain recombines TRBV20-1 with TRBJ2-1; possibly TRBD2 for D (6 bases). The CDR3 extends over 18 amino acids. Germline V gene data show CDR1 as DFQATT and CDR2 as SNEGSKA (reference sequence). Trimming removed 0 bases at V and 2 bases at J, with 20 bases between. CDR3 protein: CSARDQLTGLSAYNEQFF. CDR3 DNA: TGCAGTGCTAGAGATCAGCTAACGGGACTCTCAGCCTACAATGAGCAGTTCTTC.

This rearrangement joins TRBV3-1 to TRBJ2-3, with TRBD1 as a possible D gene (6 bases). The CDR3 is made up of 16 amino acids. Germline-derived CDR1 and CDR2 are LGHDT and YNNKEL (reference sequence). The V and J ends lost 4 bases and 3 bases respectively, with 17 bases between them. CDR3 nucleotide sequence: TGTGCCAGCAGCCTCCGGGGAAAGGGGGAGACAGATACGCAGTATTTT. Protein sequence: CASSLRGKGETDTQYF.

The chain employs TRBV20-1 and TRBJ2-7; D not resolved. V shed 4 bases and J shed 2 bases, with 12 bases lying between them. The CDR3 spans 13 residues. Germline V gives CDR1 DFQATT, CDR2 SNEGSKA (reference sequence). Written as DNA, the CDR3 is TGCAGTGCTATTCCGTCCCGGACCTACGAGCAGTACTTC. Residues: CSAIPSRTYEQYF.

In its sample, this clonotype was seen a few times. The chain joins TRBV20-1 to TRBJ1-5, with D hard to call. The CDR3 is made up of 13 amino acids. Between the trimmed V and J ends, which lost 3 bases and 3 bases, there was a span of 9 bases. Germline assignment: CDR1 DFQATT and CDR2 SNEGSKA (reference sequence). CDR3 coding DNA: TGCAGTGCTAGTCCCGGGTACAATCAGCCCCAGCATTTT. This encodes CSASPGYNQPQHF.

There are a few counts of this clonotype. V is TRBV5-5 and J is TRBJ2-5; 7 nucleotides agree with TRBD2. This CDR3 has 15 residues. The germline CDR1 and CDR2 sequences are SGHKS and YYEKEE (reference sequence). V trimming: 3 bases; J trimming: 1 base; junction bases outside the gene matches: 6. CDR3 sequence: CASSWGWGGQETQYF. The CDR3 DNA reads TGTGCCAGCAGCTGGGGATGGGGGGGCCAAGAGACCCAGTACTTC.

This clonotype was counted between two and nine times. The CDR3 nucleotides are TGTGCCAGCAGCTTAGATCGGACTTTGAGGGCCAAAAACATTCAGTACTTC. Encoded protein: CASSLDRTLRAKNIQYF. The chain employs TRBV11-2 and TRBJ2-4; D is perhaps TRBD2 (5 bases). V gave up 0 bases and J gave up 1 base, with 13 bases separating them. In germline, CDR1 is SGHAT, CDR2 FQNNGV. CDR3 length: 17 amino acids.